The 26 T cell receptor beta chains below come from one sample, sequenced in a study of technical replicates of blood from a handful of donors. The protocol was immunoSEQ multiplex PCR, while the TCRdb copy is restricted to in-frame clones and leaves out a portion. The table has tens of thousands of clones, about 95% seen once. The specimen sequenced was T cells isolated from PBMCs. The receptors here all came from a human donor in good health.

The CDR3 spells CASSLYTSGAYEQYF. The CDR3 bases are TGTGCCAGCAGTTTATATACTAGCGGTGCCTACGAGCAGTACTTC. V usage is TRBV28 and J usage is TRBJ2-7, with TRBD2 matching over 8 bases. Trimming at V came to 1 base and at J to 2 bases, leaving 4 bases not matched to a gene. The CDR3 contains 15 residues. Germline CDR1 reads MDHEN; CDR2 reads SYDVKM.

The genes are TRBV2 and TRBJ1-2, with D perhaps matching TRBD1 (6 bases). The length of the CDR3 is 13 residues. V was trimmed by 3 bases and J by 6 bases, leaving 11 bases between them. Germline V gene sequence: CDR1 SNHLY, CDR2 FYNNEI. The DNA for the CDR3 is TGTGCCAGCAGTGACACCAGGGGCCATGGCTACACCTTC. It is translated as CASSDTRGHGYTF.

V and J are TRBV11-2 and TRBJ2-7; 9 nucleotides line up with TRBD2. The V and J ends lost 1 base and 2 bases, in that order; junction bases with no gene match: 6. Looked up from germline, CDR1 is SGHAT and CDR2 is FQNNGV. The CDR3 has 16 residues. The CDR3 sequence: CASSLGPSGMAYEQYF. CDR3 DNA sequence: TGTGCCAGCAGCTTAGGACCTAGCGGGATGGCCTACGAGCAGTACTTC.

This clone appeared once. The V call is TRBV28, the J call TRBJ2-7, with TRBD1 identical over 8 bases. Germline V gene lookup returns CDR1 MDHEN and CDR2 SYDVKM. Trimming took 4 bases from V and 7 from J; bases not matched to a gene: 18. This CDR3 has 17 residues. The CDR3 loop is CASSSPGAGGRSGEQYF. Written as DNA, the CDR3 is TGTGCCAGCAGTTCCCCTGGTGCAGGGGGCCGGTCGGGGGAGCAGTACTTC.

This clone appeared once. The V gene is TRBV29-1, the J gene TRBJ2-2; maybe TRBD1 (5 bases). The CDR3 consists of 12 residues. Germline CDR1 reads SQVTM; CDR2 reads ANQGSEA. Trimming removed 6 bases from V and 5 bases from J, with 10 bases in between. The CDR3 loop is CSVRVGTGELFF. In DNA, the CDR3 is TGCAGCGTCAGGGTAGGGACCGGGGAGCTGTTTTTT.

J is TRBJ2-1 and V is TRBV7-9; D remains ambiguous. Trimming removed 5 bases at V and 6 bases at J, with 17 bases between. Germline V gene lookup returns CDR1 SEHNR and CDR2 FQNEAQ (reference sequence). The length of the CDR3 is 15 residues. The CDR3: CASSPPPADFNEQFF. The CDR3 DNA follows: TGTGCCAGCAGCCCACCCCCAGCAGACTTCAATGAGCAGTTCTTC.

The chain recombines TRBV28 with TRBJ1-5; 8 positions agree with TRBD1. V trimming: 4 bases; J trimming: 9 bases; junction bases outside the gene matches: 8. Germline lookup yields CDR1 MDHEN and CDR2 SYDVKM. The CDR3 has 14 residues. CDR3 nucleotides: TGTGCCAGCAGTTGGGCGGACAGGGTCCGGCCCCAGCATTTT. Amino acids: CASSWADRVRPQHF.

The chain recombines TRBV6-1 with TRBJ2-3, with D possibly matching TRBD1 (6 bases). This CDR3 region has 16 residues. CDR1 and CDR2 (germline): MNHNS, SASEGT. With 2 bases removed from V and 3 bases from J, the gap between germline ends came to 15 bases. The CDR3 region is CASSETVEQGTDTQYF. The CDR3 DNA reads TGTGCCAGCAGTGAAACGGTGGAACAGGGAACAGATACGCAGTATTTT.

The chain joins TRBV28 to TRBJ2-5; D is uncertain. The CDR3 loop spans 14 amino acids. Germline V gives CDR1 MDHEN, CDR2 SYDVKM. The V gene lost 1 base and the J gene lost 4 bases, with 10 bases spanning the gap. Here the CDR3 reads CASSLLSASETQYF. Here the CDR3 DNA reads TGTGCCAGCAGTTTATTAAGCGCCTCAGAGACCCAGTACTTC.

This clone has more than one count but fewer than ten. V is TRBV7-6 and J is TRBJ2-5, with D possibly TRBD2 on 7 matching bases. Germline CDR1 is SGHVS and CDR2 is FNYEAQ. V lost 2 bases and J lost 5, with 18 bases in between. The CDR3 length is 16 residues. The CDR3 nucleotides read TGTGCCAGCAGCTTATCTGACAGGCTGGGGGGGGAGACCCAGTACTTC. It encodes CASSLSDRLGGETQYF.

V usage is TRBV4-1 and J usage is TRBJ1-2; 8 bases are a match to TRBD1. Germline V gene sequence: CDR1 MGHRA, CDR2 YSYEKL. V was pared by 4 bases and J by 3 bases, with 16 bases of the junction left unmatched. The CDR3 spans 18 residues. CDR3 coding DNA: TGCGCCAGCAGCCCAATCGGGGGGACAGGCCGTTATTACTATGGCTACACCTTC. Translating it yields CASSPIGGTGRYYYGYTF.

The CDR3 loop is CASSPRTSGPYEQYF. The CDR3 DNA sequence: TGTGCCAGCAGTCCACGGACTAGCGGGCCCTACGAGCAGTACTTC. V is TRBV28 and J is TRBJ2-7; 11 bases match TRBD2. Per the germline V gene, CDR1 is MDHEN and CDR2 is SYDVKM. The V segment lost 5 bases and the J segment 2 bases; nucleotides outside the gene matches: 5. The CDR3 has 15 amino acids.

The CDR3 loop is CASSYSPQGAGEQYF. DNA of the CDR3: TGTGCCAGCAGTTACTCCCCGCAGGGGGCGGGCGAGCAGTACTTC. The chain carries TRBV6-5 and TRBJ2-7; 8 positions agree with TRBD1. Unmatched junction bases numbered 7, after V lost 0 bases and J lost 6 bases. The CDR3 totals 15 residues. CDR1 MNHEY and CDR2 SVGAGI come from the germline V gene.

The chain employs TRBV15 and TRBJ2-3; 14 nucleotides line up with TRBD2. The CDR3 loop spans 16 amino acids. Germline values: CDR1 LNHNV, CDR2 YYDKDF (reference sequence). J lost 5 bases, V lost 4 bases, and 5 bases had no gene match. In DNA, the CDR3 is TGTGCCACCAGCATTGGGACTAGCGGGAGAGTAGATACGCAGTATTTT. It is translated as CATSIGTSGRVDTQYF.

The gene calls are TRBV6-4 and TRBJ2-3; TRBD2 agrees at 12 bases. Trimming removed 5 bases from V and 2 bases from J; junction bases left unmatched: 2. Germline CDR1 is MRHNA and CDR2 is SNTAGT. This CDR3 has 15 amino acids. For the CDR3, the DNA is TGTGCCAGCAGTTCTAGCGGGGGGGCCACAGATACGCAGTATTTT. Translating gives CASSSSGGATDTQYF.

This clone was counted once. This chain links TRBV25-1 with TRBJ2-7, with D tentatively TRBD1 (6 bases). CDR3 length: 18 residues. Germline V gene sequence: CDR1 MGHDK, CDR2 SYGVNS. V was cut by 1 base and J by 2 bases, with 21 bases left in between. Here the CDR3 DNA reads TGTGCCAGCAGTGAATCTGCCCCCGACAGGCAGCAACCCTACGAGCAGTACTTC. As protein: CASSESAPDRQQPYEQYF.

The rearrangement links TRBV11-3 to TRBJ1-1, with 11 positions matching TRBD1. CDR3 length: 14 residues. J was trimmed by 8 bases and V by 5 bases; bases with no gene match: 7. From germline, CDR1 is SGHNT and CDR2 YENEEA. This chain's CDR3 is CASSLGTGGVEAFF. Written as DNA, the CDR3 is TGTGCCAGCAGCCTAGGGACAGGGGGAGTGGAAGCTTTCTTT.

The CDR3 here is CASSRQGYNEQFF. The CDR3 DNA sequence: TGTGCCAGCAGCAGACAGGGCTACAATGAGCAGTTCTTC. The V gene is TRBV5-6, the J gene TRBJ2-1; 7 nucleotides align to TRBD1. Germline-derived CDR1 and CDR2 are SGHDT and YYEEEE. The CDR3 has 13 amino acids. The V gene end was trimmed by 4 bases and the J gene end by 3 bases; junction bases not matched to a gene: 1.

With regard to this clone: Other DNA sequences in this specimen translate into the identical CDR3. The rearrangement uses TRBV28 and TRBJ2-1; D is undetermined. This CDR3 comprises 11 residues. Germline CDR1 and CDR2: MDHEN and SYDVKM. V lost 4 bases to trimming and J lost 4 bases, with 2 bases between them. DNA for the CDR3: TGTGCCAGCAGTTCATACAATGAGCAGTTCTTC. It encodes CASSSYNEQFF.

In its sample, this clone was seen once. The rearrangement uses TRBV7-9 and TRBJ1-1; D ambiguous. CDR1 and CDR2 from the germline V gene are SEHNR and FQNEAQ (reference sequence). The CDR3 has 16 amino acids. V lost 1 base, J lost 1 base, and 13 bases lay in between. The CDR3 nucleotides read TGTGCCAGCAGCTTAGGAACCGGGGAGTGGAACACTGAAGCTTTCTTT. Residues: CASSLGTGEWNTEAFF.

The genes are TRBV28 and TRBJ2-5; 7 nucleotides match TRBD2. CDR1 MDHEN and CDR2 SYDVKM come from the germline V gene. The CDR3 has 15 residues. V shed 2 bases, J shed 7 bases, and the junction held 10 bases outside the gene matches. The CDR3 reads CASSLVGGGGPTQYF. The CDR3 DNA reads as TGTGCCAGCAGTTTAGTAGGTGGGGGAGGGCCGACCCAGTACTTC. The full variable domain, rest sourced from reference TRBV28 and TRBJ2-5, is DVKVTQSSRYLVKRTGEKVFLECVQDMDHENMFWYRQDPGLGLRLIYFSYDVKMKEKGDIPEGYSVSREKKERFSLILESASTNQTSMYLCASSLVGGGGPTQYFGPGTRLLVL.

In nucleotides, the CDR3 is TGTGCCTGGAGGGTCAAGACGGGTTTCTCCTACGAGCAGTACTTC. As protein: CAWRVKTGFSYEQYF. J is TRBJ2-7 and V is TRBV30; D unclear. V was shortened by 3 bases and J by 0 bases, with 15 bases between the two germline ends. Germline CDR1 reads GTSNPN; CDR2 reads SVGIG (reference sequence). The CDR3 consists of 15 residues.

In its sample, this clone was seen once. At one end the junction does not follow the germline gene, possibly because of a read error. The chain links TRBV7-9 to TRBJ1-1; D might be TRBD1 (5 bases). Germline-derived CDR1 and CDR2 are SEHNR and FQNEAQ (reference sequence). This CDR3 has 12 residues. DNA of the CDR3: TGTGCCAGCACCCTCTCCGGGACTCAAATGGTCTTT. It encodes CASTLSGTQMVF.

The chain uses TRBV6-5 and TRBJ2-3; 8 nucleotides align to TRBD2. Germline-derived CDR1 and CDR2 are MNHEY and SVGAGI. The V gene end was trimmed by 9 bases and the J gene end by 0 bases; junction bases not matched to a gene: 8. The CDR3 covers 15 residues. CDR3 region: CASRGGYTSTDTQYF. CDR3 DNA sequence: TGTGCCAGTCGGGGGGGATACACTAGCACAGATACGCAGTATTTT.

The V and J genes are TRBV9 and TRBJ1-5; 9 nucleotides agree with TRBD1. The CDR3 sequence is 15 residues long. CDR1 SGDLS and CDR2 YYNGEE come from the germline V gene. V was clipped by 4 bases and J by 5 bases; unmatched bases: 7. CDR3 DNA: TGTGCCAGCAGCTCGAGTACAGGGGGCGATCAGCCCCAGCATTTT. It specifies CASSSSTGGDQPQHF.

The chain has TRBV7-9 and TRBJ1-2; D is possibly TRBD1 (5 bases). This CDR3 region has 12 residues. Germline values: CDR1 SEHNR, CDR2 FQNEAQ (reference sequence). Trimming cost V 3 bases and J 4 bases, with 6 bases left between them. This CDR3 is CASSLTAYGYTF. CDR3 DNA sequence: TGTGCCAGCAGCTTGACAGCCTATGGCTACACCTTC. Combining the CDR3 with reference TRBV7-9 and TRBJ1-2 gives the whole variable domain DTGVSQNPRHKITKRGQNVTFRCDPISEHNRLYWYRQTLGQGPEFLTYFQNEAQLEKSRLLSDRFSAERPKGSFSTLEIQRTEQGDSAMYLCASSLTAYGYTFGSGTRLTVV.